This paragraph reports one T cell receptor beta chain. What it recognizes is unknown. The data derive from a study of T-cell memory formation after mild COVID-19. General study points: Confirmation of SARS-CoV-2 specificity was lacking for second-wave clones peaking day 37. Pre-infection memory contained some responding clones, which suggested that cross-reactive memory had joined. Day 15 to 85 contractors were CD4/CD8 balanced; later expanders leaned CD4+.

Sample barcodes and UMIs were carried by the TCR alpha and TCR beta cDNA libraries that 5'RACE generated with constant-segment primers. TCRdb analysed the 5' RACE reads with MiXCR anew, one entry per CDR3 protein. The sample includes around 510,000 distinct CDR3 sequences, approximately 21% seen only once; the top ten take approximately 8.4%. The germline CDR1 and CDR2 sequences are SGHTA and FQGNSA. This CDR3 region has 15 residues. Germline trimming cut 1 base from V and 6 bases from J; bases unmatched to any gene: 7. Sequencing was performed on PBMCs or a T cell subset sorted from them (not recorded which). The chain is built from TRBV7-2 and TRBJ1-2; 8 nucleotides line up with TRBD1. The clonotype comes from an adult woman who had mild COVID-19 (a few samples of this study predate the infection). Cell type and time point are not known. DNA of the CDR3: TGTGCCAGCAGCTTAGGCTTCGGACAGGGTGATGGCTACACCTTC. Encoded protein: CASSLGFGQGDGYTF.